Below, one T cell receptor (beta chain) is given with its context. Its specificity is unknown. The V gene lost 1 base and the J gene lost 6 bases, with 12 bases spanning the gap. Per germline, CDR1 SGHDN and CDR2 FVKESK. The CDR3 extends over 14 amino acids. The sample comes from a study of cytomegalovirus exposure and HLA in healthy donors. Findings of the study overall: In an earlier analysis, productive rearrangement rates for most beta V segments clustered near 87% or 30%. TCR beta V- and J-gene trimming, according to a later analysis, was linked to a missense DCLRE1C variant.

The PCR ran on 60 Vbeta and 13 Jbeta primers. The protocol was immunoSEQ multiplex PCR, while the TCRdb copy is restricted to in-frame clones and leaves out a portion. The table lists approximately 110,000 clones. The chain combines TRBV14 with TRBJ1-1, with D possibly matching TRBD1 (6 bases). The sequence was collected from a man aged 18-30 years in good health and CMV-seronegative. Input material: PBMCs. The CDR3 DNA reads as TGTGCCAGCAGCCAAGTATGGGGGCAAGCTGAAGCTTTCTTT. Translation gives CASSQVWGQAEAFF.